Listed below are T cell receptor beta chains from one sample, sequenced in a study of circulating CD8 cells and anti-PD-1 response in melanoma. TCRdb analysed the reads with MiXCR anew, one entry per CDR3 protein. Seen here are 450 to 600 distinct CDR3 sequences, about 10% observed once, and the top ten hold around two fifths. The source material was CD8+ T cells from PBMCs, sampled at baseline or after one month of anti-PD-1 therapy (not recorded which). These receptors were collected from a human donor with melanoma. Each CDR3 is given with its conserved first and last residue. A D gene is named only where the DNA matches it firmly. Not every row has a clone size; where given, it reads once, few, many or a size class.

clone_size j_call d_call cdr3_length v_call cdr3_nt cdr3_aa
few TRBJ2-1 TRBD2 15 TRBV4-3 TGCGCCAGCAGCCAAGTAGCGGGGGAGTACAATGAGCAGTTCTTC CASSQVAGEYNEQFF
large TRBJ2-3 NA 20 TRBV12-3/TRBV12-4 TGTGCCAGCAGTTTAAGGTTGCTGGCTGAACGGGCCTCTAGCACAGATACGCAGTATTTT CASSLRLLAERASSTDTQYF
few TRBJ1-1 NA 12 TRBV27 TGTGCCAGCAGAAAGGGGAACACTGAAGCTTTCTTT CASRKGNTEAFF
medium-sized TRBJ2-7 TRBD2 14 TRBV7-9 TGTGCCAGCAGCGGCGCTAGCGGGGGAAACGAGCAGTACTTC CASSGASGGNEQYF
medium-sized TRBJ2-1 NA 13 TRBV30 TGTGCCTGGAGGGAATACGAAGACAATGAGCAGTTCTTC CAWREYEDNEQFF
medium-sized TRBJ2-5 TRBD1 15 TRBV28 TGTGCCAGCAGTCCTGTTTACAGGGGGCTGGAGACCCAGTACTTC CASSPVYRGLETQYF
medium-sized TRBJ2-1 NA 13 TRBV24-1 TGTGCCACCAGTGATTGGTTTGGAAATGAGCAGTTCTTC CATSDWFGNEQFF
large TRBJ2-7 TRBD1 14 TRBV7-2 TGTGCCAGCAGCCCTCGACAGGGGTGGTACGAGCAGTACTTC CASSPRQGWYEQYF
NA TRBJ2-2 TRBD2 17 TRBV19 TGTGCCAGTAGTATCTCGCCGAGCGGGGGGAACACCGGGGAGCTGTTTTTT CASSISPSGGNTGELFF
NA TRBJ2-1 NA 14 TRBV19 TGTGCCAGTAGTATAGGTCCGGGGCACAATGAGCAGTTCTTC CASSIGPGHNEQFF
large TRBJ2-1 TRBD1 15 TRBV7-2 TGTGCCAGCAGCTTAGTACAGGGGGCGGGCAATGAGCAGTTCTTC CASSLVQGAGNEQFF